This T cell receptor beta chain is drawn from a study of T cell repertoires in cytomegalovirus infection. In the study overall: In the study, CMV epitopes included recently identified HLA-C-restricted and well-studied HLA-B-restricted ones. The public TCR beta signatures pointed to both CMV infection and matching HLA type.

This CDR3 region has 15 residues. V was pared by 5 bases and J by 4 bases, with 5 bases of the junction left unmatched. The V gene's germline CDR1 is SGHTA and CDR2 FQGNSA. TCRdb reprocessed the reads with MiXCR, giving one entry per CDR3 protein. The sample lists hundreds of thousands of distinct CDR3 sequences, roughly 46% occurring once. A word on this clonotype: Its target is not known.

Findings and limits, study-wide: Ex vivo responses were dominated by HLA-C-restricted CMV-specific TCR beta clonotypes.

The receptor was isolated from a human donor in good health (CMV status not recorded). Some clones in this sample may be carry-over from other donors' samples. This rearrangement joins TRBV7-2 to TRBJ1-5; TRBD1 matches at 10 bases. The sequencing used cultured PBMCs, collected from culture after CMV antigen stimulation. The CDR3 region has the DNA TGTGCCAGCAGCCCCGGGACAGGGGTTAATCAGCCCCAGCATTTT. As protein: CASSPGTGVNQPQHF. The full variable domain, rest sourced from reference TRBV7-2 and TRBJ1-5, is GAGVSQSPSNKVTEKGKDVELRCDPISGHTALYWYRQSLGQGLEFLIYFQGNSAPDKSGLPSDRFSAERTGGSVSTLTIQRTQQEDSAVYLCASSPGTGVNQPQHFGDGTRLSIL.